Listed here are 27 T cell receptor beta chains from one sample, sequenced in a study of blood T cell repertoires in COVID-19. Profiled with immunoSEQ multiplex PCR; TCRdb holds only in-frame clones, not every one. The table has roughly 280,000 clones, over 65% seen once. Material: peripheral blood. The receptors were sampled from a man between 60 and 75 years old who had recovered from COVID-19.

The chain employs TRBV6-2 or TRBV6-3 and TRBJ1-1, with 9 positions matching TRBD1. This CDR3 comprises 16 residues. The junction had 16 bases not matched to a gene; V was cut back by 4 bases and J by 10 bases. Germline lookup yields CDR1 MNHEY and CDR2 SVGEGT. CDR3 DNA sequence: TGTGCCAGCAGTTTCTCTCGAGAACCGGGACAGGGTAGAGCTTTCTTT. It translates to CASSFSREPGQGRAFF.

The chain combines TRBV5-8 with TRBJ1-2; D uncertain. CDR1 SGHTS and CDR2 YDEGEE come from the germline V gene. The CDR3 extends over 12 amino acids. V was clipped by 0 bases and J by 7 bases, with 7 bases between them. In DNA form, the CDR3 reads TGTGCCAGCAGCTTGGACGGGGTTGGCTACACCTTC. Residues: CASSLDGVGYTF.

There are a few counts of this clone. This chain connects TRBV7-2 to TRBJ2-3; tentatively, D is TRBD2 (5 bases). Germline-derived CDR1 and CDR2 are SGHTA and FQGNSA. V lost 2 bases and J 3 bases, leaving 9 bases between the germline ends. The CDR3 length is 14 residues. The CDR3 DNA reads as TGTGCCAGCAGCTTAAGGAGAGGGACAGATACGCAGTATTTT. Its translation: CASSLRRGTDTQYF. Complete variable domain (other parts from reference TRBV7-2 and TRBJ2-3): GAGVSQSPSNKVTEKGKDVELRCDPISGHTALYWYRQSLGQGLEFLIYFQGNSAPDKSGLPSDRFSAERTGGSVSTLTIQRTQQEDSAVYLCASSLRRGTDTQYFGPGTRLTVL.

This clone appeared a few times. The V gene is TRBV5-1, the J gene TRBJ2-5; D perhaps matches TRBD2 (6 bases). This CDR3 is 15 amino acids long. The V end was cut by 3 bases, the J end by 1 base, with 13 bases between. Per germline, CDR1 SGHRS and CDR2 YFSETQ. DNA for the CDR3: TGCGCCAGCAGCTCGGGACGGGGGATCCAAGAGACCCAGTACTTC. Protein: CASSSGRGIQETQYF.

The chain carries TRBV5-1 and TRBJ2-1; 11 nucleotides agree with TRBD2. CDR3 size: 14 residues. V was pared by 4 bases and J by 7 bases, with 4 bases of the junction left unmatched. The germline gives CDR1 SGHRS, CDR2 YFSETQ. In DNA, the CDR3 is TGCGCCAGCAGCACTAGCGGGAGCCAGAATGAGCAGTTCTTC. It is translated as CASSTSGSQNEQFF.

The chain employs TRBV2 and TRBJ2-1; 11 bases map to TRBD2. Losses at the gene ends were 6 bases for V and 7 bases for J; bases not matched to a gene: 8. The length of the CDR3 is 15 residues. Germline CDR1 is SNHLY and CDR2 is FYNNEI. In DNA form, the CDR3 reads TGTGCCAGCAGCCGTAGCGGGGGGGGTATGAATGAGCAGTTCTTC. This codes for CASSRSGGGMNEQFF.

The CDR3 region has the DNA TGTGCCAGCAGTACCGGGACTAGCGGGTCGAGCTCCTACAATGAGCAGTTCTTC. Translated: CASSTGTSGSSSYNEQFF. The J gene is TRBJ2-1, the V gene TRBV2; 12 bases agree with TRBD2. The CDR3 is 18 amino acids. The V and J ends lost 5 bases and 0 bases, in that order; junction bases with no gene match: 8. Per germline, CDR1 SNHLY and CDR2 FYNNEI.

This chain uses TRBV7-9 with TRBJ2-2; the D is unclear. V was pared by 1 base and J by 0 bases, with 6 bases between. The CDR3 covers 15 residues. Germline V gene lookup returns CDR1 SEHNR and CDR2 FQNEAQ (reference sequence). The CDR3 DNA follows: TGTGCCAGCAGCTTAGACGGAGCGAACACCGGGGAGCTGTTTTTT. Its protein product is CASSLDGANTGELFF.

The J gene is TRBJ2-7, the V gene TRBV6-1, with 7 bases identical to TRBD2. Germline CDR1 reads MNHNS; CDR2 reads SASEGT. The CDR3 consists of 15 residues. V was pared by 3 bases and J by 6 bases, with 11 bases of the junction left unmatched. Written as DNA, the CDR3 is TGTGCCAGCAGTGATTTTGGGGGGAGGGCCCGCGAGCAGTACTTC. Translation gives CASSDFGGRAREQYF.

The chain employs TRBV7-6 and TRBJ2-5; D ambiguous. This CDR3 has 14 residues. Germline CDR1 is SGHVS and CDR2 is FNYEAQ. Trimming left V 5 bases short and J 5 bases short, with 15 bases between. The CDR3 is CASSPSGLLETQYF. Here the CDR3 DNA reads TGTGCCAGCAGCCCATCGGGTCTGCTGGAGACCCAGTACTTC.

This clone was detected only once. The CDR3 protein is CAWSSEQLLFF. CDR3 DNA: TGTGCCTGGAGTTCGGAACAGCTCCTCTTCTTT. This chain joins TRBV30 and TRBJ1-1; no reliable D call. The CDR3 has 11 residues. Looked up from germline, CDR1 is GTSNPN and CDR2 is SVGIG (reference sequence). V gave up 2 bases and J gave up 14 bases, with 15 bases separating them.

This chain links TRBV30 with TRBJ2-1, with 9 bases aligning to TRBD1. The CDR3 contains 13 residues. V lost 0 bases and J lost 15; bases outside the gene matches: 9. Germline CDR1 reads GTSNPN; CDR2 reads SVGIG (reference sequence). CDR3 bases: TGTGCCTGGAGTGTACGGCCCGGGACAGGGTGGTTCTTC. It codes for CAWSVRPGTGWFF.

The chain couples TRBV28 to TRBJ1-5; no reliable D call. The CDR3 contains 15 residues. CDR1 MDHEN and CDR2 SYDVKM come from the germline V gene. V gave up 3 bases and J gave up 2 bases, with 11 bases separating them. Here the CDR3 DNA reads TGTGCCAGCAGTTTTGGAGGGTTTGGCAATCAGCCCCAGCATTTT. Translated: CASSFGGFGNQPQHF.

The rearrangement uses TRBV19 and TRBJ1-3, with 7 bases fitting TRBD1. The length of the CDR3 is 14 residues. Per the germline V gene, CDR1 is LNHDA and CDR2 is SQIVND (reference sequence). V gave up 6 bases and J gave up 2 bases; unmatched junction bases: 4. CDR3 coding DNA: TGTGCCAGTAGACGACAGGGAACTGGAAACACCATATATTTT. Translated, it gives CASRRQGTGNTIYF.

This chain uses TRBV18 with TRBJ2-3; the match to TRBD1 covers 8 bases. Germline CDR1 and CDR2: KGHSH and LQKENI. V lost 3 bases to trimming and J lost 6 bases; unmatched junction nucleotides: 8. The CDR3 covers 15 residues. CDR3: CASSPPTGGLDTQYF. The CDR3 nucleotides are TGTGCCAGCTCACCTCCCACAGGGGGTTTGGATACGCAGTATTTT.

The rearrangement uses TRBV12-3 or TRBV12-4 and TRBJ1-2, with 7 bases fitting TRBD1. V was clipped by 9 bases and J by 5 bases; unmatched bases: 9. There are 13 residues in the CDR3. The CDR3 region is CASMTGRSYGYTF. As DNA, the CDR3 is TGTGCCAGTATGACAGGGAGGTCGTATGGCTACACCTTC.

The chain employs TRBV4-1 and TRBJ2-1; TRBD2 aligns across 12 bases. Germline V lookup: CDR1 MGHRA, CDR2 YSYEKL. CDR3 size: 16 residues. J gave up 1 base and V 5 bases, and 3 bases lay outside the gene matches. The CDR3 nucleotides are TGCGCCAGCAGCGACCTAGCGGGAGGGTCCTACAATGAGCAGTTCTTC. It encodes CASSDLAGGSYNEQFF.

The chain is built from TRBV10-3 and TRBJ1-1; 8 nucleotides agree with TRBD1. The ends lost 6 bases at V and 6 bases at J; junction bases unmatched: 12. Germline CDR1 is ENHRY and CDR2 is SYGVKD. The CDR3 has 15 residues. The CDR3 sequence is CAIRNFQGASAEAFF. The CDR3 nucleotides are TGTGCCATCAGGAATTTCCAGGGGGCGTCGGCTGAAGCTTTCTTT.

This chain links TRBV6-5 with TRBJ1-2; a weak D match, TRBD1 (6 bases). Trimming took 8 bases from V and 8 from J, leaving 21 bases between them. The V gene's germline CDR1 is MNHEY and CDR2 SVGAGI. This CDR3 is 14 amino acids long. CDR3 region: CASGAGGQSWGYTF. CDR3 nucleotides: TGTGCCAGCGGAGCCGGGGGGCAATCGTGGGGCTACACCTTC.

The gene calls are TRBV5-4 and TRBJ2-3, with TRBD2 identical over 7 bases. J was trimmed by 3 bases and V by 4 bases; bases with no gene match: 5. The CDR3 covers 14 residues. Germline CDR1 SGHNT, CDR2 YYREEE (reference sequence). This CDR3 reads CASSEELATDTQYF. CDR3 nucleotides: TGTGCCAGCAGCGAAGAACTAGCGACAGATACGCAGTATTTT.

V and J are TRBV3-1 (or the pseudogene TRBV3-2) and TRBJ2-2, with D maybe TRBD1 (5 bases). Trimming removed 0 bases from V and 2 bases from J, with 10 bases in between. CDR1 is LGHDT, CDR2 YNNKEL, per germline (reference sequence). The CDR3 contains 16 residues. The CDR3 region has the DNA TGTGCCAGCAGCCAAGAACCAGGGTCCAACACCGGGGAGCTGTTTTTT. This translates into CASSQEPGSNTGELFF.

This clone was counted between two and nine times. The chain has TRBV5-1 and TRBJ1-1; 7 positions agree with TRBD1. CDR1 and CDR2 (germline): SGHRS, YFSETQ. CDR3 size: 13 residues. The J segment lost 3 bases and the V segment lost 4 bases, leaving 3 bases of the junction unmatched. CDR3 region: CASSKDRDTEAFF. As DNA, the CDR3 is TGCGCCAGCAGCAAAGACAGGGACACTGAAGCTTTCTTT.

The chain couples TRBV5-6 to TRBJ2-2; 7 bases are a match to TRBD1. V dropped 1 base and J dropped 4; count of bases not matched to a gene: 4. The germline V gene has CDR1 SGHDT and CDR2 YYEEEE. CDR3 length: 15 amino acids. The CDR3 loop is CASSLTDRSTGELFF. The DNA for the CDR3 is TGTGCCAGCAGCTTGACGGACAGGAGCACCGGGGAGCTGTTTTTT.

The genes are TRBV5-1 and TRBJ1-4; a possible D gene is TRBD1 (6 bases). CDR1 is SGHRS and CDR2 is YFSETQ in the germline V gene. The CDR3 loop spans 17 amino acids. The V gene lost 0 bases and the J gene lost 8 bases, with 20 bases spanning the gap. CDR3 in DNA: TGCGCCAGCAGCTTGGACCCGTTAGGGGGAGTAATGGAAAAACTGTTTTTT. It codes for CASSLDPLGGVMEKLFF. The whole variable domain, filled in from reference TRBV5-1 and TRBJ1-4, reads KAGVTQTPRYLIKTRGQQVTLSCSPISGHRSVSWYQQTPGQGLQFLFEYFSETQRNKGNFPGRFSGRQFSNSRSEMNVSTLELGDSALYLCASSLDPLGGVMEKLFFGSGTQLSVL.

This sequence joins TRBV27 and TRBJ1-6, with D uncertain. The CDR3 sequence is 16 residues long. V gave up 3 bases and J gave up 2 bases, with 11 bases separating them. Germline assignment: CDR1 MNHEY and CDR2 SMNVEV (reference sequence). CDR3 in DNA: TGTGCCAGCAGTTTCTCGCCTAATCCCTATAATTCACCCCTCCACTTT. It yields the protein CASSFSPNPYNSPLHF.

The chain combines TRBV2 with TRBJ1-4, with unresolved D. The length of the CDR3 is 14 residues. CDR1 is SNHLY, CDR2 FYNNEI, per germline. Trimming shortened V by 2 bases and J by 8 bases, and 12 bases separated the two germline ends. CDR3 in DNA: TGTGCCAGCAGTGAACGGCTCCCGGGGGAAAAACTGTTTTTT. Protein sequence: CASSERLPGEKLFF.

The chain uses TRBV5-1 and TRBJ1-2; TRBD1 might be the D (5 bases). In germline, CDR1 is SGHRS, CDR2 YFSETQ. CDR3 length: 14 residues. Trimming pared 5 bases from V and 4 bases from J, leaving 15 bases between. The CDR3 DNA is TGCGCCAGCAGTAAGGACGGGGGTCCCTATGGCTACACCTTC. As protein: CASSKDGGPYGYTF.